The 30 T cell receptor beta chains in this list originate from one sample, sequenced in a study of blood T cell repertoires in COVID-19. Assay: immunoSEQ multiplex PCR; the TCRdb copy retains only in-frame clones and omits some. The sample lists fewer than 700,000 clones, about 88% seen once, with around 7.8% in the top ten. The specimen was peripheral blood. The receptors shown here come from a woman aged 45-65 years with COVID-19, enrolled during active disease.

The chain joins TRBV28 to TRBJ1-2; TRBD1 is a possible D gene (6 bases). Germline CDR1 and CDR2: MDHEN and SYDVKM. V was trimmed by 5 bases and J by 2 bases, leaving 12 bases between them. CDR3 length: 14 amino acids. CDR3 amino acids: CASSEGGANYGYTF. The CDR3 DNA follows: TGTGCCAGCAGTGAGGGGGGGGCGAACTATGGCTACACCTTC.

As regards this clone: Distinct nucleotide sequences in the sample also encode this CDR3. The chain carries TRBV6-5 and TRBJ1-2, with 8 bases aligning to TRBD1. Germline-derived CDR1 and CDR2 are MNHEY and SVGAGI. CDR3 length equals 14 residues. V shed 5 bases, J shed 2 bases, and the junction held 4 bases outside the gene matches. The CDR3 loop reads CASSRQGRNYGYTF. For the CDR3, the DNA is TGTGCCAGCAGTCGACAGGGGCGGAACTATGGCTACACCTTC.

CDR3 DNA: TGTGCCAGCAGCGCGTGGGGGCAGGGCGTCGACGAGCAGTACTTC. Its protein product is CASSAWGQGVDEQYF. This rearrangement joins TRBV9 to TRBJ2-7; a possible D gene is TRBD1 (6 bases). The CDR3 consists of 15 residues. Trimming stripped 3 bases from V and 5 bases from J, with 18 bases between. The germline V gene has CDR1 SGDLS and CDR2 YYNGEE.

The V gene is TRBV5-6, the J gene TRBJ2-2; D is undetermined. The CDR3 covers 13 residues. The V and J ends lost 4 bases and 4 bases respectively, with 8 bases between them. Looked up from germline, CDR1 is SGHDT and CDR2 is YYEEEE. CDR3 sequence reads: CASSPLITGELFF. The CDR3 nucleotides are TGTGCCAGCAGCCCACTTATCACCGGGGAGCTGTTTTTT.

The V gene is TRBV4-1, the J gene TRBJ2-2, with 9 bases aligning to TRBD1. The V and J ends lost 5 bases and 5 bases, in that order; junction bases with no gene match: 6. The CDR3 has 15 amino acids. Germline CDR1 and CDR2: MGHRA and YSYEKL. The CDR3 DNA reads TGCGCCAGCAGCTCACCAGGACAGGGGACCGGGGAGCTGTTTTTT. Amino acid sequence: CASSSPGQGTGELFF.

V is TRBV5-5 and J is TRBJ1-3; 9 positions match TRBD1. This CDR3 comprises 16 residues. The junction had 5 bases not matched to a gene; V was cut back by 4 bases and J by 0 bases. Germline assignment: CDR1 SGHKS and CDR2 YYEKEE (reference sequence). The DNA of the CDR3 is TGTGCCAGCAGCACGACAGGGGGTTACTCTGGAAACACCATATATTTT. Translation gives CASSTTGGYSGNTIYF.

The chain has TRBV5-4 and TRBJ1-2; TRBD1 aligns across 7 bases. Germline loops: CDR1 SGHNT, CDR2 YYREEE (reference sequence). Losses at the gene ends were 10 bases for V and 3 bases for J; bases not matched to a gene: 6. The length of the CDR3 is 12 residues. The CDR3 DNA reads as TGTGCCTCCGCAGGGGGTGACTATGGCTACACCTTC. Protein sequence: CASAGGDYGYTF.

The chain combines TRBV1 with TRBJ1-2; the DNA was not compared with TRBD1, the D call given in the table. TRBV1 is a known pseudogene. There are 14 residues in the CDR3. The CDR3 DNA sequence: TGCACCAGCAGCCCGGGACAGGGGTTGTATGGCTACACCTTC. This codes for CTSSPGQGLYGYTF.

V is TRBV28 and J is TRBJ2-1; D is possibly TRBD2 (5 bases). V dropped 1 base and J dropped 4 bases, with 17 bases sitting between them. There are 17 residues in the CDR3. Germline CDR1 reads MDHEN; CDR2 reads SYDVKM. CDR3 loop: CASSLSSQDLPYNEQFF. The CDR3 DNA sequence: TGTGCCAGCAGTTTATCTAGTCAGGACTTACCTTACAATGAGCAGTTCTTC.

V is TRBV9 and J is TRBJ2-1, with D maybe TRBD1 (6 bases). This CDR3 is built from 16 residues. V lost 0 bases to trimming and J lost 2 bases, with 12 bases between them. Germline V gene sequence: CDR1 SGDLS, CDR2 YYNGEE. CDR3 in DNA: TGTGCCAGCAGCGTAGCTTCGAGGGGGACCTACAATGAGCAGTTCTTC. Residues: CASSVASRGTYNEQFF.

The chain joins TRBV19 to TRBJ1-5, with D possibly matching TRBD1 (5 bases). V lost 1 base to trimming and J lost 5 bases, with 18 bases between them. The CDR3 spans 17 residues. Germline-derived CDR1 and CDR2 are LNHDA and SQIVND (reference sequence). Here the CDR3 DNA reads TGTGCCAGTAGTATAGGCTCTGGGAGGGGAGACGATCAGCCCCAGCATTTT. Amino acids: CASSIGSGRGDDQPQHF. The full variable domain, with the rest looked up from reference TRBV19 and TRBJ1-5, is DGGITQSPKYLFRKEGQNVTLSCEQNLNHDAMYWYRQDPGQGLRLIYYSQIVNDFQKGDIAEGYSVSREKKESFPLTVTSAQKNPTAFYLCASSIGSGRGDDQPQHFGDGTRLSIL.

This chain joins TRBV2 and TRBJ1-4, with 12 positions matching TRBD1. Germline loops: CDR1 SNHLY, CDR2 FYNNEI. V trimming: 8 bases; J trimming: 6 bases; junction bases outside the gene matches: 4. CDR3 size: 14 residues. CDR3 in DNA: TGTGCCAGCGGGACAGGGGGCTTGGATGAAAAACTGTTTTTT. Its protein product is CASGTGGLDEKLFF.

The rearrangement uses TRBV4-2 and TRBJ2-7; maybe TRBD1 (6 bases). The V end lost 2 bases, the J end lost 4 bases, and 9 bases lay between the germline ends. Germline V gene lookup returns CDR1 LGHNA and CDR2 YNFKEQ. The CDR3 has 13 residues. DNA of the CDR3: TGTGCCAGCAGCCAACTGACAGGATACGAGCAGTACTTC. This translates into CASSQLTGYEQYF.

As regards this clone: Additional DNA sequences in this sample encode the identical CDR3. The chain is built from TRBV5-1 and TRBJ1-2, with D possibly being TRBD1 (5 bases). Trimming took off 1 base at V and 5 bases at J, with 9 bases between the two ends. Germline loops: CDR1 SGHRS, CDR2 YFSETQ. The CDR3 sequence is 13 residues long. CDR3 amino acids: CASSLQEGYGYTF. CDR3 nucleotide sequence: TGCGCCAGCAGCTTGCAGGAGGGGTATGGCTACACCTTC.

The gene calls are TRBV2 and TRBJ2-7; D might be TRBD1 (5 bases). Germline-derived CDR1 and CDR2 are SNHLY and FYNNEI. The CDR3 has 13 residues. V gave up 9 bases and J gave up 2 bases, with 14 bases separating them. The CDR3 sequence: CASNVGRAYEQYF. The CDR3 DNA follows: TGTGCCAGTAACGTAGGCAGGGCCTACGAGCAGTACTTC. Drawing the rest from reference TRBV2 and TRBJ2-7, the complete variable domain is EPEVTQTPSHQVTQMGQEVILRCVPISNHLYFYWYRQILGQKVEFLVSFYNNEISEKSEIFDDQFSVERPDGSNFTLKIRSTKLEDSAMYFCASNVGRAYEQYFGPGTRLTVT.

This chain connects TRBV29-1 to TRBJ1-2; TRBD1 agrees at 8 bases. Trimming cost V 8 bases and J 6 bases; bases outside gene matches: 11. CDR3 length: 13 amino acids. Germline-derived CDR1 and CDR2 are SQVTM and ANQGSEA. CDR3 in DNA: TGCAGCTTCACTGGACAGGGCGGTGATGGCTACACCTTC. It is translated as CSFTGQGGDGYTF.

J is TRBJ1-1 and V is TRBV30, with D perhaps TRBD1 (6 bases). V lost 4 bases and J lost 2, with 8 bases in between. CDR3 size: 12 residues. Germline-derived CDR1 and CDR2 are GTSNPN and SVGIG (reference sequence). The CDR3 sequence: CAWIQGNTEAFF. In DNA, the CDR3 is TGTGCCTGGATACAGGGTAACACTGAAGCTTTCTTT.

Concerning this clone itself: This sample also contains other DNA sequences that code for the same CDR3. This chain links TRBV9 with TRBJ2-7; possible D gene TRBD2, 5 bases. Trimming removed 0 bases at V and 0 bases at J, with 7 bases between. The CDR3 contains 14 residues. Germline assignment: CDR1 SGDLS and CDR2 YYNGEE. The CDR3 here is CASSVGGSSYEQYF. Written as DNA, the CDR3 is TGTGCCAGCAGCGTAGGTGGGAGCTCCTACGAGCAGTACTTC.

The DNA for the CDR3 is TGTGCCAGCAGTGGGACTACAGATACGCAGTATTTT. Translation: CASSGTTDTQYF. This chain links TRBV2 with TRBJ2-3; maybe TRBD2 (5 bases). CDR3 length: 12 residues. V lost 4 bases and J 3 bases, leaving 5 bases between the germline ends. Germline CDR1 is SNHLY and CDR2 is FYNNEI.

V is TRBV3-1 (or the pseudogene TRBV3-2) and J is TRBJ2-2; TRBD2 agrees at 8 bases. The germline V gene has CDR1 LGHDT and CDR2 YNNKEL (reference sequence). V gave up 4 bases and J gave up 3 bases; unmatched junction bases: 4. The CDR3 has 15 amino acids. CDR3 nucleotide sequence: TGTGCCAGCAGCCCGGGACTAGTTGACACCGGGGAGCTGTTTTTT. It encodes CASSPGLVDTGELFF.

This clone has more than one count but fewer than ten. V and J are TRBV21-1 and TRBJ2-3; the D segment call TRBD2 is taken from the table without a DNA check. TRBV21-1 is deemed a pseudogene. The CDR3 spans 15 residues. The CDR3 is CASSKARESTDTQYF. DNA for the CDR3: TGTGCCAGCAGCAAAGCGCGGGAAAGCACAGATACGCAGTATTTT.

The gene calls are TRBV21-1 and TRBJ2-1; the D call of TRBD2 is as the table states it, not checked on the DNA. TRBV21-1 is tagged as a pseudogene. The CDR3 runs to 17 residues. CDR3 bases: TGTGCCAGCAGCAAAGGACTAGCGGGGGGCCCATCCCCTGAGCAGTTCTTC. It yields the protein CASSKGLAGGPSPEQFF.

On this clone itself: Relative to the germline gene, one junction end is altered; a read error may explain this. The gene calls are TRBV3-1 (or the pseudogene TRBV3-2) and TRBJ1-2; tentative D call: TRBD1 (6 bases). The CDR3 is 12 residues long. Germline V CDR1 and CDR2: LGHDT, YNNKEL (reference sequence). CDR3 sequence: CASSHEDRLRAF. CDR3 DNA sequence: TGTGCCAGCAGCCATGAGGACAGACTAAGGGCCTTC.

CDR3 bases: TGTGCCATCAGGGACAGGGATGGTCAGCCCCAGCATTTT. This sequence encodes CAIRDRDGQPQHF. The chain has TRBV10-3 and TRBJ1-5, with 8 bases aligning to TRBD1. V was clipped by 6 bases and J by 6 bases; unmatched bases: 4. There are 13 residues in the CDR3. Germline V gene sequence: CDR1 ENHRY, CDR2 SYGVKD.

This chain joins TRBV28 and TRBJ1-2, with TRBD1 matching 10 bases. Per the germline V gene, CDR1 is MDHEN and CDR2 is SYDVKM. V shed 2 bases and J 5 bases; nucleotides not matched to a gene: 8. The CDR3 extends over 16 amino acids. The CDR3 protein is CASSLGTGAPRYGYTF. The CDR3 bases are TGTGCCAGCAGTTTAGGGACAGGGGCCCCTAGGTATGGCTACACCTTC.

The chain links TRBV11-2 to TRBJ1-6, with no clear D. Trimming took 5 bases from V and 6 from J, leaving 14 bases between them. Germline CDR1 reads SGHAT; CDR2 reads FQNNGV. The CDR3 runs to 15 residues. This CDR3 is CASSPDGLINSPLHF. CDR3 in DNA: TGTGCCAGCAGCCCCGATGGACTGATTAATTCACCCCTCCACTTT.

The V call is TRBV5-4, the J call TRBJ1-1; 7 bases fit TRBD1. Germline lookup yields CDR1 SGHNT and CDR2 YYREEE (reference sequence). The CDR3 runs to 13 residues. V shed 2 bases and J 7 bases; nucleotides not matched to a gene: 5. The CDR3 DNA sequence: TGTGCCAGCAGCTTAGGGACAGAGATTGAAGCTTTCTTT. Its translation: CASSLGTEIEAFF.

This sequence joins TRBV5-1 and TRBJ2-7; 9 nucleotides align to TRBD2. Germline values: CDR1 SGHRS, CDR2 YFSETQ. CDR3 length equals 14 residues. V lost 3 bases and J lost 6; bases outside the gene matches: 7. DNA of the CDR3: TGCGCCAGCAGCTGGCGGGGGGGCACGGGCGAGCAGTACTTC. It yields the protein CASSWRGGTGEQYF.

This clone was observed a few times. The chain has TRBV5-1 and TRBJ2-7, with D maybe TRBD2 (6 bases). The CDR3 runs to 16 residues. Trimming cost V 3 bases and J 1 base, with 17 bases left between them. Germline values: CDR1 SGHRS, CDR2 YFSETQ. The CDR3 loop reads CASSWGGARRSYEQYF. The CDR3 DNA is TGCGCCAGCAGCTGGGGCGGGGCGCGACGGTCCTACGAGCAGTACTTC. The variable domain in full, completed from reference TRBV5-1 and TRBJ2-7, reads KAGVTQTPRYLIKTRGQQVTLSCSPISGHRSVSWYQQTPGQGLQFLFEYFSETQRNKGNFPGRFSGRQFSNSRSEMNVSTLELGDSALYLCASSWGGARRSYEQYFGPGTRLTVT.

The rearrangement links TRBV28 to TRBJ2-3; 10 bases match TRBD1. The CDR3 is 16 amino acids. Germline loops: CDR1 MDHEN, CDR2 SYDVKM. V lost 5 bases, J lost 0 bases, and 5 bases stayed unmatched. CDR3 nucleotides: TGTGCCAGCAGTCCCCGGACAGGGGGAAGCACAGATACGCAGTATTTT. It codes for CASSPRTGGSTDTQYF.